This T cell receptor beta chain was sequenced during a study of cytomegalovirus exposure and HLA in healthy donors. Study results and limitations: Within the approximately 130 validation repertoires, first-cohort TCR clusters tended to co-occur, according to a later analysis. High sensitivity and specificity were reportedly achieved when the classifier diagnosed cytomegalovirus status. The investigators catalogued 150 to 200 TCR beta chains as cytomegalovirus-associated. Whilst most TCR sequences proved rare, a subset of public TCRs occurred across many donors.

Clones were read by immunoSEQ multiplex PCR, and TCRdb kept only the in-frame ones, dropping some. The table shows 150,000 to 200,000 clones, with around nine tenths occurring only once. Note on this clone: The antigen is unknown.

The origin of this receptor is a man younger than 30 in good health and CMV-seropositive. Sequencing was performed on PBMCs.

DNA for the CDR3: TGTGCCAGTAGTATAGATTTGTCGACTGGAGGGATATCCTACGAGCAGTACTTC. Amino acids: CASSIDLSTGGISYEQYF. This chain uses TRBV19 with TRBJ2-7, with a tentative D call TRBD2 (6 bases). V lost 0 bases and J lost 1, with 19 bases in between. CDR1 LNHDA and CDR2 SQIVND come from the germline V gene (reference sequence). The CDR3 extends over 18 amino acids.